This T cell receptor beta chain was identified in a study of a mutant IDH1 vaccine in newly diagnosed glioma. Study-level background: Sex distribution of treated patients was approximately 60% male and about 38% female; mean age was around 40 years. Most patients had radiochemotherapy with temozolomide before enrollment; others had one alone.

Assay: immunoSEQ multiplex PCR; the TCRdb copy retains only in-frame clones and omits some. The sample yields roughly 42,000 clones, approximately 83% seen once. The CDR3 runs 13 residues. Germline assignment: CDR1 MDHEN and CDR2 SYDVKM. After removal of 9 bases from V and 4 bases from J, the junction contained 4 bases not matched to a gene. Concerning this clone itself: What it binds is not known.

Indicated time point: week 5, during vaccination. The vaccine gave 300 ug of a 20-mer mutant IDH1 peptide subcutaneously per dose. This rearrangement joins TRBV28 to TRBJ1-5, with TRBD1 matching over 9 bases. The sequence was obtained from a man in his forties with glioma. Specimen: PBMCs, collected from a glioma patient whose treatment included an IDH1 peptide vaccine. CDR3 sequence reads: CASMTGGNQPQHF. In DNA form, the CDR3 reads TGTGCCAGTATGACAGGGGGGAATCAGCCCCAGCATTTT.